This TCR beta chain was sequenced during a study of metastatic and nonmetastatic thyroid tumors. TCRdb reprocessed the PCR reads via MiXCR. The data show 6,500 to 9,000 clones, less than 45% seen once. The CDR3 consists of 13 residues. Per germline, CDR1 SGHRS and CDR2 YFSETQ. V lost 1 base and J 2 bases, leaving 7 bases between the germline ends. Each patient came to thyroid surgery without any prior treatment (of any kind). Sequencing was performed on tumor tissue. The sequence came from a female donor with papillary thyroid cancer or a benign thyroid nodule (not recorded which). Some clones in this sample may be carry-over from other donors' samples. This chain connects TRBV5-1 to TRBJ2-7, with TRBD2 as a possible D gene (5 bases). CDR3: CASSLSGPYEQYF. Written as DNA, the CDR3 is TGCGCCAGCAGCTTGAGCGGACCCTACGAGCAGTACTTC.